This T cell receptor beta chain comes out of a study of Ad26.COV2.S vaccination and SARS-CoV-2 variants. Indicated treatment: around 19 received Ad26.COV2.S at low or high dose, single or two shots; about 5 received placebo; per-sample allocation not given. Day 63 following the first vaccine or placebo injection was when the samples were taken. An Ad26 vector that expressed Wuhan-strain SARS-CoV-2 spike constituted the vaccine. Profiling relied on immunoSEQ multiplex PCR, and the TCRdb table lists in-frame clones only, not all of them. This table holds some 400,000 clones, over 75% found once. Trimming took off 3 bases at V and 8 bases at J, with 4 bases between the two ends. The CDR3 runs to 10 residues. Germline-derived CDR1 and CDR2 are MNHNS and SASEGT.

The chain has TRBV6-1 and TRBJ1-2; D call uncertain. The sequencing here drew on peripheral blood, taken in a trial of Ad26.COV2.S vaccine versus placebo. The TCR comes from a person aged 18-60 years who received the Ad26.COV2.S COVID-19 vaccine or a placebo. The CDR3 bases are TGTGCCAGCAGTGATCGGGGCTACACCTTC. Translating it yields CASSDRGYTF.